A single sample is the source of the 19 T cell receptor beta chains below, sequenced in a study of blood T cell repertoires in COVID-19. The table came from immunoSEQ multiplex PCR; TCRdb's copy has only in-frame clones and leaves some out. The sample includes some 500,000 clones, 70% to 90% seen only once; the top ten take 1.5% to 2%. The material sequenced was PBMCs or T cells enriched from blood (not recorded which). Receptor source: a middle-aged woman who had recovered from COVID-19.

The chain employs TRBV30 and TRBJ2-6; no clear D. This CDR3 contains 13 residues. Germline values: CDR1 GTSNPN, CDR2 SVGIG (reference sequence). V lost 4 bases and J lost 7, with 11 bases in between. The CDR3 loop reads CAWIRGGANVLTF. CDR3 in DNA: TGTGCCTGGATCCGAGGTGGAGCCAACGTCCTGACTTTC.

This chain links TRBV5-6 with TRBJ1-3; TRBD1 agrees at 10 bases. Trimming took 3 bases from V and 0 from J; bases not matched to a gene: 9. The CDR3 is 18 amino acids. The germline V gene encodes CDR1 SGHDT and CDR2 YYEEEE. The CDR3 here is CASSSISGQGFSGNTIYF. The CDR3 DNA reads TGTGCCAGCAGCTCCATTTCGGGACAGGGGTTCTCTGGAAACACCATATATTTT.

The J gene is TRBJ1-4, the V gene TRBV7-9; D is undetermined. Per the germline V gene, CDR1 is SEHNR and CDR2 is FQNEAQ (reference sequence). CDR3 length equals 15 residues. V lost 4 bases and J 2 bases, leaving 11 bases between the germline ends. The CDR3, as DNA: TGTGCCAGCAGCTACGGTTCCCTGACTAATGAAAAACTGTTTTTT. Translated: CASSYGSLTNEKLFF.

The CDR3 coding sequence is TGTGCCACCGGCCGGGGTGTCGACGAGCAGTACTTC. This gives the protein CATGRGVDEQYF. V and J are TRBV10-3 and TRBJ2-7, with D possibly matching TRBD2 (5 bases). V was cut by 10 bases and J by 5 bases, with 15 bases left in between. Germline V gene lookup returns CDR1 ENHRY and CDR2 SYGVKD. CDR3 size: 12 residues.

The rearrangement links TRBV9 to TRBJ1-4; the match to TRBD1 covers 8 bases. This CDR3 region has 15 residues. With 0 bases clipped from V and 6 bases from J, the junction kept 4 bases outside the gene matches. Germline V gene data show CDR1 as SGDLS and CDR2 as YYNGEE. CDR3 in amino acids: CASSVATGEYEKLFF. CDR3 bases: TGTGCCAGCAGCGTAGCGACAGGGGAATATGAAAAACTGTTTTTT. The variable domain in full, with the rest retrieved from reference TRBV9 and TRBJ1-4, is DSGVTQTPKHLITATGQRVTLRCSPRSGDLSVYWYQQSLDQGLQFLIQYYNGEERAKGNILERFSAQQFPDLHSELNLSSLELGDSALYFCASSVATGEYEKLFFGSGTQLSVL.

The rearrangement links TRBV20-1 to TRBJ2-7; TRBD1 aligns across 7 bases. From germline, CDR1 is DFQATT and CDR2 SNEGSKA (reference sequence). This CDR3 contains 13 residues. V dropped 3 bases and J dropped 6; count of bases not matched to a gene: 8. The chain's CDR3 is CSASTGDHGEQYF. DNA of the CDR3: TGCAGTGCTAGTACAGGGGACCACGGCGAGCAGTACTTC.

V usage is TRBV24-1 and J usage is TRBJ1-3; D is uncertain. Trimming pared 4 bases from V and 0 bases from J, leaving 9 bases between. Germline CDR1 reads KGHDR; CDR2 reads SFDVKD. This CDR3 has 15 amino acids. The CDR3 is CATSDPVSSGNTIYF. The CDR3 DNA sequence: TGTGCCACCAGTGACCCCGTCAGCTCTGGAAACACCATATATTTT.

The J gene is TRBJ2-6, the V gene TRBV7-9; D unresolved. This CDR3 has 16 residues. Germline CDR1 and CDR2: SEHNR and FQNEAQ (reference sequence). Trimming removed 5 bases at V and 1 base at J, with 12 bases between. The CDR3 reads CASSTAGLSGANVLTF. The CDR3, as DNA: TGTGCCAGCAGCACGGCCGGGTTGTCTGGGGCCAACGTCCTGACTTTC. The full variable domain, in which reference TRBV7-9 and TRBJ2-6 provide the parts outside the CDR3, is DTGVSQNPRHKITKRGQNVTFRCDPISEHNRLYWYRQTLGQGPEFLTYFQNEAQLEKSRLLSDRFSAERPKGSFSTLEIQRTEQGDSAMYLCASSTAGLSGANVLTFGAGSRLTVL.

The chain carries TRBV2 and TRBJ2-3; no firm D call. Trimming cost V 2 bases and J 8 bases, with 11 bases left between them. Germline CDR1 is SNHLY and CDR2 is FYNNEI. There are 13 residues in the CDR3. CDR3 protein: CASSEIAAGTQYF. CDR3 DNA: TGTGCCAGCAGTGAAATCGCTGCAGGTACGCAGTATTTT.

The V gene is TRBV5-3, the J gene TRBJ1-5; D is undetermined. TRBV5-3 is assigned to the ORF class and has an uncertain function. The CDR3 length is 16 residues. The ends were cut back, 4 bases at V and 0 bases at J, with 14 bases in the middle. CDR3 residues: CARSLLEPYSNQPQHF. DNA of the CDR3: TGTGCCAGAAGCCTCCTTGAGCCTTATAGCAATCAGCCCCAGCATTTT.

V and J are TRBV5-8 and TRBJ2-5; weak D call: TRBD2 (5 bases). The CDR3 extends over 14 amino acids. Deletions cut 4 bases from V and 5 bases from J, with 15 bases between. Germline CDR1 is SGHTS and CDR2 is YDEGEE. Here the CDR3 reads CASSRHGEAETQYF. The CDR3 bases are TGTGCCAGCAGCCGGCACGGGGAAGCGGAGACCCAGTACTTC.

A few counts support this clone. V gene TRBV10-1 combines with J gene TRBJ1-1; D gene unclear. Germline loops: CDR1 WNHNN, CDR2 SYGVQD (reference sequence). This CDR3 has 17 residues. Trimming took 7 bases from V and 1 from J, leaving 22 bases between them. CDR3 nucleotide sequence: TGCGCCAGCATCCCTTTAATGAGGGCGTCGGCGAACACTGAAGCTTTCTTT. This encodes CASIPLMRASANTEAFF.

The CDR3 region is CASRRAFDRAANYGYTF. The CDR3 DNA is TGCGCCAGCAGACGCGCTTTCGACAGGGCAGCTAACTATGGCTACACCTTC. The chain joins TRBV4-3 to TRBJ1-2; TRBD1 matches 7 bases. The CDR3 consists of 17 residues. CDR1 LGHNA and CDR2 YSLEER come from the germline V gene. The V segment lost 6 bases and the J segment 0 bases; nucleotides outside the gene matches: 13.

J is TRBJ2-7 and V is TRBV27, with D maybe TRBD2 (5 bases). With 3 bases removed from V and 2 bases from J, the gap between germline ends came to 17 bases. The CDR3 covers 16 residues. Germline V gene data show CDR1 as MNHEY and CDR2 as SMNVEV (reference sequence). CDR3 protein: CASSLSEGSLTYEQYF. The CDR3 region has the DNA TGTGCCAGCAGTTTGTCTGAGGGATCCCTTACCTACGAGCAGTACTTC.

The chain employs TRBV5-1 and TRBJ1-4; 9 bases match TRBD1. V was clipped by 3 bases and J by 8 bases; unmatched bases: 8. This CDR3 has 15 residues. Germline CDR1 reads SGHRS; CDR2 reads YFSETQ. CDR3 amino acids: CASSSRGQGREKLFF. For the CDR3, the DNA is TGCGCCAGCAGCTCGCGGGGACAGGGAAGGGAAAAACTGTTTTTT.

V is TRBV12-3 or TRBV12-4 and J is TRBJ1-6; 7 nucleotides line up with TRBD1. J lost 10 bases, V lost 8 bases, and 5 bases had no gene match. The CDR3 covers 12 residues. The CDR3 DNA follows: TGTGCCAGCGGCCGGACAGGATCACCCCTCCACTTT. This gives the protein CASGRTGSPLHF.

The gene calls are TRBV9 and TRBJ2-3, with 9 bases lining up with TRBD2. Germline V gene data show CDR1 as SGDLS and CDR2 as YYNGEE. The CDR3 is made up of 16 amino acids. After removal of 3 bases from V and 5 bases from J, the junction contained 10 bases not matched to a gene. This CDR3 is CASSALTSGRGDTQYF. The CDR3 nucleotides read TGTGCCAGCAGCGCCCTGACTAGCGGTAGAGGAGATACGCAGTATTTT.

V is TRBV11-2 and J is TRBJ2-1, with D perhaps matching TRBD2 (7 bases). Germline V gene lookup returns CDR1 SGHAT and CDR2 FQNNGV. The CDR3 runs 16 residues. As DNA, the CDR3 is TGTGCGACGAAGGGGGGGCTGCATAGTTCCTACAATGAGCAGTTCTTC. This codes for CATKGGLHSSYNEQFF.

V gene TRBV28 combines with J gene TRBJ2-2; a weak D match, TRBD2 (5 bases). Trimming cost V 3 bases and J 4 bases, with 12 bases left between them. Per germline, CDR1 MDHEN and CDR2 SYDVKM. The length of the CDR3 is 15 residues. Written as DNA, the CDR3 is TGTGCCAGCAGTTTGGGTCTTCGGGGCACCGGGGAGCTGTTTTTT. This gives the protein CASSLGLRGTGELFF.